This TCR beta chain emerged from a study of T cell changes during pregnancy in multiple sclerosis. This table comes from immunoSEQ multiplex PCR, and its TCRdb copy is limited to in-frame clones, with some not included. The sample consists of 90,000 to 100,000 clones, more than 85% of them appearing once. The germline V gene has CDR1 SGHDT and CDR2 YYEEEE. Germline trimming cut 1 base from V and 4 bases from J; bases unmatched to any gene: 15. The CDR3 loop spans 18 amino acids. The specimen comprised peripheral blood, sampled in the first trimester of pregnancy. The rearrangement joins TRBV5-6 to TRBJ1-1, with 8 bases matching TRBD1. This clonotype originated in a female donor with multiple sclerosis, enrolled in a pregnancy study. CDR3 sequence (DNA): TGTGCCAGCAGCTTGTCCTTGGACAGGGATTCGCGCGGCACTGAAGCTTTCTTT. It specifies CASSLSLDRDSRGTEAFF.